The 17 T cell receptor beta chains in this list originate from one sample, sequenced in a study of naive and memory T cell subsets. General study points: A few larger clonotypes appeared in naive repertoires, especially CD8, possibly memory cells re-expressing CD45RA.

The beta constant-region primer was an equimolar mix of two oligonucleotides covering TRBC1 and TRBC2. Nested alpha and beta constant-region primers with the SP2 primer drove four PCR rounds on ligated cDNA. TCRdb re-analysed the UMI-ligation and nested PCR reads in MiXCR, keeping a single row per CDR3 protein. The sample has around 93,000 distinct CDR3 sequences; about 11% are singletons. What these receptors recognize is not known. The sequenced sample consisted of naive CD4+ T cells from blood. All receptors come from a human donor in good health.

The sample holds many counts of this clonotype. This chain's CDR3 is CATSDPARGNDEQFF. The CDR3 region has the DNA TGTGCCACCAGTGATCCCGCCCGGGGAAACGATGAGCAGTTCTTC. This rearrangement joins TRBV24-1 to TRBJ2-1, with a weak D call TRBD2 (5 bases). The germline V and J ends were trimmed by 3 bases and 8 bases, with 16 bases remaining between them. The CDR3 length is 15 residues. The V gene's germline CDR1 is KGHDR and CDR2 SFDVKD.

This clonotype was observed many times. The CDR3: CSVAGLAGGLEQYF. CDR3 in DNA: TGCAGCGTGGCGGGACTAGCGGGGGGTCTCGAGCAGTACTTC. The rearrangement links TRBV29-1 to TRBJ2-7; 15 bases agree with TRBD2. CDR1 and CDR2 (germline): SQVTM, ANQGSEA. The J segment lost 6 bases and the V segment lost 6 bases, leaving 6 bases of the junction unmatched. The CDR3 runs to 14 residues.

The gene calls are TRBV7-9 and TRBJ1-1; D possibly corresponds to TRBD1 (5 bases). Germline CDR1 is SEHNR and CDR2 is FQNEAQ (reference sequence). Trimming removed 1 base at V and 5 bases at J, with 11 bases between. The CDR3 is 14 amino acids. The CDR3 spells CASSLGGALTEAFF. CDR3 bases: TGTGCCAGCAGCTTAGGAGGGGCGCTGACTGAAGCTTTCTTT.

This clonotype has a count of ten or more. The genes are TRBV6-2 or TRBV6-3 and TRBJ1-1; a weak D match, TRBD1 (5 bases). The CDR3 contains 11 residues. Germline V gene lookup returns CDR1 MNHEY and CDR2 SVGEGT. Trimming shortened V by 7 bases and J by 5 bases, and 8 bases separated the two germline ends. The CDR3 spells CASNQGTEAFF. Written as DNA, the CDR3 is TGTGCCAGCAACCAGGGAACTGAAGCTTTCTTT.

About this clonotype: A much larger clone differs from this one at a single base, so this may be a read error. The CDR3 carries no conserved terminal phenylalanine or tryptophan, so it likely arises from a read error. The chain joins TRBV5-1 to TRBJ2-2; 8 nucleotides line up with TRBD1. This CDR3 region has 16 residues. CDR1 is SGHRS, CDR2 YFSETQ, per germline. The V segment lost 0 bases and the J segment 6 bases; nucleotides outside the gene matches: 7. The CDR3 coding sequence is TGCGCCAGCAGCTTGGTAGGGCCAGGGGGCCCCGGGGAGCTGTTTCTT. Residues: CASSLVGPGGPGELFL.

CDR3: CASSPRTGGVAEAFF. The DNA of the CDR3 is TGCGCCAGCAGCCCTAGGACAGGGGGCGTCGCTGAAGCTTTCTTT. V usage is TRBV5-1 and J usage is TRBJ1-1; 11 bases are shared with TRBD1. V shed 4 bases and J 6 bases; nucleotides not matched to a gene: 8. Looked up from germline, CDR1 is SGHRS and CDR2 is YFSETQ. The CDR3 is 15 amino acids. Drawing the rest from reference TRBV5-1 and TRBJ1-1, the complete variable domain is KAGVTQTPRYLIKTRGQQVTLSCSPISGHRSVSWYQQTPGQGLQFLFEYFSETQRNKGNFPGRFSGRQFSNSRSEMNVSTLELGDSALYLCASSPRTGGVAEAFFGQGTRLTVV.

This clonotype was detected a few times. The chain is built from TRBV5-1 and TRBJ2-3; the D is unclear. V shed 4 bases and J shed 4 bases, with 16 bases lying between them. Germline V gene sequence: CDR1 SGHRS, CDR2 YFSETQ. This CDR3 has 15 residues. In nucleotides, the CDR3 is TGCGCCAGCAGCCGCAGGTTAACAGACCCAGATACGCAGTATTTT. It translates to CASSRRLTDPDTQYF. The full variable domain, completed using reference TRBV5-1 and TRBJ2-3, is KAGVTQTPRYLIKTRGQQVTLSCSPISGHRSVSWYQQTPGQGLQFLFEYFSETQRNKGNFPGRFSGRQFSNSRSEMNVSTLELGDSALYLCASSRRLTDPDTQYFGPGTRLTVL.

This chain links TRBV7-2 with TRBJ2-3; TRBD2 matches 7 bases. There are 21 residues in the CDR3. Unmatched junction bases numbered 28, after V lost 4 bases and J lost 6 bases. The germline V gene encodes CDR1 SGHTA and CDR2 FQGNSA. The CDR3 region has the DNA TGTGCCAGCAGCTCGACCGATGGCGGGAGAGTCTTTTGGGGCCCGGGGGATACGCAGTATTTT. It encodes CASSSTDGGRVFWGPGDTQYF.

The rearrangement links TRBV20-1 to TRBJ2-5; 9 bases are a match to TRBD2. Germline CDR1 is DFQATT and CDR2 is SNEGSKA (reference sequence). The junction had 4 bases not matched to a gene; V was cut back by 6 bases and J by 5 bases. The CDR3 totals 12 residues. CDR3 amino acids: CSATSGGETQYF. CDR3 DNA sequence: TGCAGTGCAACGAGCGGGGGGGAGACCCAGTACTTC.

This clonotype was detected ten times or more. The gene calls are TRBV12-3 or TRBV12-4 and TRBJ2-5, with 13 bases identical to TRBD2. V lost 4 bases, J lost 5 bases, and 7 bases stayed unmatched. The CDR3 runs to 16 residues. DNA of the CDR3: TGTGCCAGCAGTTCGCGGACTAGCGGGAGTTCGGAGACCCAGTACTTC. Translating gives CASSSRTSGSSETQYF.

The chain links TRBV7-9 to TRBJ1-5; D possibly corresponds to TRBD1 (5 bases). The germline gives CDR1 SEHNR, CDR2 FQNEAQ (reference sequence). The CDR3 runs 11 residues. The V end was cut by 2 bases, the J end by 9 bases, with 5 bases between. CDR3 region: CASSLQGPQHF. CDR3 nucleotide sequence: TGTGCCAGCAGCTTACAGGGGCCCCAGCATTTT.

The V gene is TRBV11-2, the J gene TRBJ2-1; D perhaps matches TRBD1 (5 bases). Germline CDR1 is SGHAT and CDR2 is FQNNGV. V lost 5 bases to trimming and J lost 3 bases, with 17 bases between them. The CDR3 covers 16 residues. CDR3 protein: CASSPRQGRGYNEQFF. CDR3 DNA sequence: TGTGCCAGCAGCCCCCGGCAGGGCAGAGGCTACAATGAGCAGTTCTTC.

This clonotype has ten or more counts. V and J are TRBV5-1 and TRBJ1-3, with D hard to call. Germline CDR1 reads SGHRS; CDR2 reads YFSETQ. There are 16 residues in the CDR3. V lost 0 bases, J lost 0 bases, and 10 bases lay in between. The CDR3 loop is CASSLDAGFSGNTIYF. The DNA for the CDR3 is TGCGCCAGCAGCTTGGATGCGGGCTTCTCTGGAAACACCATATATTTT.

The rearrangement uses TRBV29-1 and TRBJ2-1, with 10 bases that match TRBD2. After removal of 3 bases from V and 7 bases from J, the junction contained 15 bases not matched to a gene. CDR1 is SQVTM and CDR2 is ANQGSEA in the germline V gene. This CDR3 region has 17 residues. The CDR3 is CSVDYVASGRRLNEQFF. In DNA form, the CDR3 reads TGCAGCGTTGATTACGTGGCTAGCGGGAGAAGATTGAATGAGCAGTTCTTC.

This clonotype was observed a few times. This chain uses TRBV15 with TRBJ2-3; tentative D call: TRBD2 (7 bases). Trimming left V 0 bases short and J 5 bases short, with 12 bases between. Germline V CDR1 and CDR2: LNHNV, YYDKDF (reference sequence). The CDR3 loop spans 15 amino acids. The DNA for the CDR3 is TGTGCCACCAGCAGAGACCCGAGGGGGGGAGATACGCAGTATTTT. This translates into CATSRDPRGGDTQYF.

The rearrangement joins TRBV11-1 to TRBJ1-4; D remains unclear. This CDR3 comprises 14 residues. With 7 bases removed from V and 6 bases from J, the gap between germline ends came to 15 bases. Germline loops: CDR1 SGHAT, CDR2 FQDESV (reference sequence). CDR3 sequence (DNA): TGTGCCAGCACCTTCGACCGGGCTGATGAAAAACTGTTTTTT. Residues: CASTFDRADEKLFF.

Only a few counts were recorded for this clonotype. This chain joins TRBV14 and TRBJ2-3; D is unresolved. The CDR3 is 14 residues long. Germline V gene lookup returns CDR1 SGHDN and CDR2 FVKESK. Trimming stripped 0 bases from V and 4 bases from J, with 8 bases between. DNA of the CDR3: TGTGCCAGCAGCCAAGATTGGCAGGCAGATACGCAGTATTTT. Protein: CASSQDWQADTQYF.